A single sample is the source of the 21 T cell receptor beta chains below, sequenced in a study of T cells after yellow fever vaccination. One entry per CDR3 protein results from TCRdb running MiXCR on the 5' RACE reads. The data hold approximately 120,000 distinct CDR3 sequences, with over 8% observed a single time. Sequenced here: CD8+ T cells sorted from PBMCs, sampled on the day of the yellow fever booster vaccination. The receptors stem from a man between 18 and 35 years old who received the YFV17D yellow fever vaccine.

This sequence joins TRBV27 and TRBJ2-1; D is ambiguous. Trimming pared 6 bases from V and 7 bases from J, leaving 13 bases between. The CDR3 is 13 amino acids. CDR1 MNHEY and CDR2 SMNVEV come from the germline V gene (reference sequence). The CDR3 sequence: CASSSLVGNEQFF. The CDR3 nucleotides are TGTGCCAGCAGCTCTTTGGTGGGGAATGAGCAGTTCTTC.

This clonotype was counted ten times or more. The chain recombines TRBV2 with TRBJ1-2; the D is unclear. This CDR3 is built from 12 residues. Germline V gene lookup returns CDR1 SNHLY and CDR2 FYNNEI. V gave up 8 bases and J gave up 4 bases, with 11 bases separating them. This chain's CDR3 is CASDPDLYGYTF. The CDR3 nucleotides read TGTGCCAGCGACCCCGACCTCTATGGCTACACCTTC. The whole variable domain, remainder taken from reference TRBV2 and TRBJ1-2, is EPEVTQTPSHQVTQMGQEVILRCVPISNHLYFYWYRQILGQKVEFLVSFYNNEISEKSEIFDDQFSVERPDGSNFTLKIRSTKLEDSAMYFCASDPDLYGYTFGSGTRLTVV.

J is TRBJ2-2 and V is TRBV20-1, with D maybe TRBD1 (5 bases). This CDR3 contains 15 residues. The germline gives CDR1 DFQATT, CDR2 SNEGSKA (reference sequence). Trimming stripped 2 bases from V and 3 bases from J, with 13 bases between. DNA for the CDR3: TGCAGTGCTAGACCGCTCAGGGCCGACACCGGGGAGCTGTTTTTT. This gives the protein CSARPLRADTGELFF.

The chain joins TRBV9 to TRBJ2-2, with a weak D call TRBD2 (6 bases). The V end was cut by 3 bases, the J end by 4 bases, with 13 bases between. The CDR3 is made up of 15 amino acids. Per germline, CDR1 SGDLS and CDR2 YYNGEE. DNA of the CDR3: TGTGCCAGCAGCGGCCGTAATAGCGGCACCGGGGAGCTGTTTTTT. As protein: CASSGRNSGTGELFF.

The rearrangement joins TRBV18 to TRBJ1-1; TRBD1 might be the D (5 bases). The CDR3 covers 12 residues. The V and J ends lost 2 bases and 13 bases respectively, with 14 bases between them. The germline CDR1 and CDR2 sequences are KGHSH and LQKENI. The CDR3 DNA follows: TGTGCCAGCTCACCAGAGGCCAGAAGGGGTTTCTTT. Translating it yields CASSPEARRGFF.

The chain uses TRBV27 and TRBJ2-3; D may be TRBD1 or TRBD2 (5 bases each). V gave up 6 bases and J gave up 4 bases, with 17 bases separating them. Germline assignment: CDR1 MNHEY and CDR2 SMNVEV (reference sequence). The CDR3 loop spans 15 amino acids. The DNA of the CDR3 is TGTGCCAGCAGCTTAGGGACGTTGAGCTCAGATACGCAGTATTTT. Amino acids: CASSLGTLSSDTQYF.

This clonotype came up a few times. V usage is TRBV29-1 and J usage is TRBJ1-1, with D unresolved. This CDR3 has 12 amino acids. Between the trimmed V and J ends, which lost 7 bases and 1 base, there was a span of 10 bases. Germline V lookup: CDR1 SQVTM, CDR2 ANQGSEA. The CDR3 region has the DNA TGCAGCGGGACCACCCGGAACACTGAAGCTTTCTTT. Encoded protein: CSGTTRNTEAFF.

This clonotype appeared a few times. V gene TRBV6-5 combines with J gene TRBJ1-2; D unclear. This CDR3 contains 14 residues. The V end lost 5 bases, the J end lost 2 bases, and 12 bases lay between the germline ends. Per the germline V gene, CDR1 is MNHEY and CDR2 is SVGAGI. The CDR3 protein is CASSPGLENYGYTF. In nucleotides, the CDR3 is TGTGCCAGCAGTCCGGGCCTTGAGAACTATGGCTACACCTTC.

This clonotype was counted between two and nine times. The chain uses TRBV9 and TRBJ2-1; perhaps TRBD2 as D (5 bases). Germline lookup yields CDR1 SGDLS and CDR2 YYNGEE. CDR3 size: 14 residues. V was cut by 4 bases and J by 8 bases, with 16 bases left in between. The CDR3 bases are TGTGCCAGCAGCACGACCGGGGAATTTTATGAGCAGTTCTTC. Translating it yields CASSTTGEFYEQFF.

This clonotype has a handful of counts. The rearrangement links TRBV7-2 to TRBJ2-3; TRBD2 matches at 8 bases. CDR3 length equals 17 residues. The germline gives CDR1 SGHTA, CDR2 FQGNSA. The ends lost 6 bases at V and 5 bases at J; junction bases unmatched: 16. The CDR3 protein is CASSLRGALSYQDTQYF. DNA of the CDR3: TGTGCCAGCAGTTTGCGGGGGGCCCTAAGTTATCAAGATACGCAGTATTTT.

This clonotype occurred a few times. The genes are TRBV2 and TRBJ2-2; D gene uncertain. V gave up 10 bases and J gave up 4 bases, with 19 bases separating them. CDR3 size: 15 residues. Germline V gene data show CDR1 as SNHLY and CDR2 as FYNNEI. The CDR3 spells CATNPGRIPTGELFF. Written as DNA, the CDR3 is TGTGCCACCAACCCGGGCAGAATACCCACCGGGGAGCTGTTTTTT. The whole variable domain, filled in from reference TRBV2 and TRBJ2-2, reads EPEVTQTPSHQVTQMGQEVILRCVPISNHLYFYWYRQILGQKVEFLVSFYNNEISEKSEIFDDQFSVERPDGSNFTLKIRSTKLEDSAMYFCATNPGRIPTGELFFGEGSRLTVL.

This clonotype was seen more than once but under ten times. The V call is TRBV4-1, the J call TRBJ1-1; 7 nucleotides match TRBD1. The length of the CDR3 is 16 residues. Germline loops: CDR1 MGHRA, CDR2 YSYEKL. The V gene end was trimmed by 4 bases and the J gene end by 0 bases; junction bases not matched to a gene: 8. The CDR3, as DNA: TGCGCCAGCAGCCTTCGACAGGGCGCCCTGAACACTGAAGCTTTCTTT. It encodes CASSLRQGALNTEAFF.

This clonotype has a handful of counts. The chain has TRBV6-5 and TRBJ2-7; 7 bases are a match to TRBD1. This CDR3 region has 14 residues. Trimming removed 5 bases from V and 3 bases from J; junction bases left unmatched: 7. Germline V gene lookup returns CDR1 MNHEY and CDR2 SVGAGI. CDR3 sequence (DNA): TGTGCCAGCAGTCCTGGACAGGTGCTCTACGAGCAGTACGTC. Protein sequence: CASSPGQVLYEQYV.

This clonotype was seen only a few times. This chain uses TRBV3-1 with TRBJ1-1, with D maybe TRBD1 (6 bases). This CDR3 has 14 residues. V dropped 1 base and J dropped 4 bases, with 10 bases sitting between them. The V gene's germline CDR1 is LGHDT and CDR2 YNNKEL (reference sequence). DNA for the CDR3: TGTGCCAGCAGCCAAGCGATCAGGGGCACTGAAGCTTTCTTT. This codes for CASSQAIRGTEAFF. Based on the CDR3 plus reference TRBV3-1 and TRBJ1-1, the full variable domain is DTAVSQTPKYLVTQMGNDKSIKCEQNLGHDTMYWYKQDSKKFLKIMFSYNNKELIINETVPNRFSPKSPDKAHLNLHINSLELGDSAVYFCASSQAIRGTEAFFGQGTRLTVV.

The genes are TRBV7-6 and TRBJ2-3; 7 bases fit TRBD2. The CDR3 consists of 16 residues. Trimming cost V 4 bases and J 2 bases; bases outside gene matches: 9. From germline, CDR1 is SGHVS and CDR2 FNYEAQ. CDR3 residues: CASSSFGSGDTDTQYF. Written as DNA, the CDR3 is TGTGCCAGCAGCTCATTCGGGAGCGGGGACACAGATACGCAGTATTTT.

There are a few counts of this clonotype. The CDR3 DNA reads as TGCGCCAGCAGCCAAGATGCGGGGCCCCCTTACGAGCAGTACTTC. Translating gives CASSQDAGPPYEQYF. The J gene is TRBJ2-7, the V gene TRBV4-3; tentatively, D is TRBD2 (6 bases). The V gene lost 0 bases and the J gene lost 4 bases, with 13 bases spanning the gap. The CDR3 has 15 amino acids. Per the germline V gene, CDR1 is LGHNA and CDR2 is YSLEER.

This clonotype has ten or more counts. The chain is built from TRBV7-9 and TRBJ2-5, with D perhaps TRBD2 (6 bases). The germline V gene has CDR1 SEHNR and CDR2 FQNEAQ (reference sequence). This CDR3 contains 16 residues. V shed 4 bases and J shed 0 bases, with 15 bases lying between them. The CDR3 bases are TGTGCCAGCAGCTCCCTCGGCGGGGCGAACCAAGAGACCCAGTACTTC. This gives the protein CASSSLGGANQETQYF.

This clonotype was picked up a small number of times. The CDR3 region is CASSYPPDRRDTEAFF. The CDR3 DNA is TGTGCCAGCAGTTACCCACCCGACAGGAGGGACACTGAAGCTTTCTTT. The chain recombines TRBV6-2 or TRBV6-3 with TRBJ1-1; tentative D call: TRBD1 (6 bases). Germline V gene sequence: CDR1 MNHEY, CDR2 SVGEGT. This CDR3 contains 16 residues. Trimming took 2 bases from V and 3 from J, leaving 16 bases between them.

The V and J genes are TRBV14 and TRBJ1-2; D gene uncertain. The CDR3 is 12 amino acids. Germline V gives CDR1 SGHDN, CDR2 FVKESK. Trimming pared 4 bases from V and 4 bases from J, leaving 7 bases between. The CDR3 spells CASSRDTYGYTF. The CDR3 coding sequence is TGTGCCAGCAGCCGAGACACCTATGGCTACACCTTC.

The table lists this clonotype with a few counts. The chain recombines TRBV4-1 with TRBJ2-7; tentatively, D is TRBD2 (6 bases). V was trimmed by 3 bases and J by 1 base, leaving 10 bases between them. Germline lookup yields CDR1 MGHRA and CDR2 YSYEKL. This CDR3 is 14 amino acids long. The CDR3 sequence is CASSQVGTSYEQYV. The CDR3 DNA reads as TGCGCCAGCAGCCAGGTTGGGACTTCCTACGAGCAGTACGTC.

This clonotype was counted between two and nine times. The rearrangement links TRBV6-1 to TRBJ1-1, with D possibly TRBD1 on 5 matching bases. The V gene lost 9 bases and the J gene lost 10 bases, with 24 bases spanning the gap. Germline assignment: CDR1 MNHNS and CDR2 SASEGT. The CDR3 extends over 14 amino acids. CDR3 DNA sequence: TGTGCCAGTAGCCCCAGTAGGGGTCCCCGAGGAGCTTTCTTT. Its translation is CASSPSRGPRGAFF.